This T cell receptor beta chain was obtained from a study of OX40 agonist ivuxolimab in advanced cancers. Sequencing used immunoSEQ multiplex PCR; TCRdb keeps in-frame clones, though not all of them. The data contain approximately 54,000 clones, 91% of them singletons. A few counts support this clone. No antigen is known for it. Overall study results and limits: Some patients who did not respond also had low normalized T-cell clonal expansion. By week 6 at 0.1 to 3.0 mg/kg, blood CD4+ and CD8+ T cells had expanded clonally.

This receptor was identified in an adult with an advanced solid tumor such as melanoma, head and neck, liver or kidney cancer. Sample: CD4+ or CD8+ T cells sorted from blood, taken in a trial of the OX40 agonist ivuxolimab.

The CDR3 spells CASSLDSNTEAFF. DNA of the CDR3: TGTGCCAGCAGTCTAGACAGCAACACTGAAGCTTTCTTT. The chain recombines TRBV27 with TRBJ1-1, with D possibly TRBD1 on 5 matching bases. Germline values: CDR1 MNHEY, CDR2 SMNVEV (reference sequence). This CDR3 contains 13 residues. Trimming took off 5 bases at V and 2 bases at J, with 9 bases between the two ends.